This T cell receptor (beta chain) stems from a study of neurological immune-mediated disorders. Study-wide results and caveats: Phylogenetic grouping assigned the repertoires of 18 of 34 multiple sclerosis patients to a single related-CDR3 cluster, which may represent a signature. The study found the most TCR clonal expansion in HTLV-1-associated myelopathy and the least in multiple sclerosis, below healthy controls.

A 10-nucleotide random UMI tagged transcripts in template-switch 5'RACE cDNA synthesis. TCRdb called the 5' RACE reads again in MiXCR, with one record for every CDR3 protein. The repertoire holds under 80,000 distinct CDR3 sequences, around 4.8% seen once, with roughly 3.4% in the top ten. V dropped 4 bases and J dropped 1 base, with 8 bases sitting between them. The CDR3 is made up of 13 amino acids. The germline V gene encodes CDR1 SQVTM and CDR2 ANQGSEA. A word on this clonotype: Its specificity is unknown.

Sequenced material: PBMCs. The clonotype was recovered from a woman in her forties or fifties with multiple sclerosis. The chain uses TRBV29-1 and TRBJ2-1; D might be TRBD2 (6 bases). Here the CDR3 reads CSVGEESYNEQFF. The CDR3 DNA follows: TGCAGCGTTGGGGAGGAATCCTACAATGAGCAGTTCTTC.